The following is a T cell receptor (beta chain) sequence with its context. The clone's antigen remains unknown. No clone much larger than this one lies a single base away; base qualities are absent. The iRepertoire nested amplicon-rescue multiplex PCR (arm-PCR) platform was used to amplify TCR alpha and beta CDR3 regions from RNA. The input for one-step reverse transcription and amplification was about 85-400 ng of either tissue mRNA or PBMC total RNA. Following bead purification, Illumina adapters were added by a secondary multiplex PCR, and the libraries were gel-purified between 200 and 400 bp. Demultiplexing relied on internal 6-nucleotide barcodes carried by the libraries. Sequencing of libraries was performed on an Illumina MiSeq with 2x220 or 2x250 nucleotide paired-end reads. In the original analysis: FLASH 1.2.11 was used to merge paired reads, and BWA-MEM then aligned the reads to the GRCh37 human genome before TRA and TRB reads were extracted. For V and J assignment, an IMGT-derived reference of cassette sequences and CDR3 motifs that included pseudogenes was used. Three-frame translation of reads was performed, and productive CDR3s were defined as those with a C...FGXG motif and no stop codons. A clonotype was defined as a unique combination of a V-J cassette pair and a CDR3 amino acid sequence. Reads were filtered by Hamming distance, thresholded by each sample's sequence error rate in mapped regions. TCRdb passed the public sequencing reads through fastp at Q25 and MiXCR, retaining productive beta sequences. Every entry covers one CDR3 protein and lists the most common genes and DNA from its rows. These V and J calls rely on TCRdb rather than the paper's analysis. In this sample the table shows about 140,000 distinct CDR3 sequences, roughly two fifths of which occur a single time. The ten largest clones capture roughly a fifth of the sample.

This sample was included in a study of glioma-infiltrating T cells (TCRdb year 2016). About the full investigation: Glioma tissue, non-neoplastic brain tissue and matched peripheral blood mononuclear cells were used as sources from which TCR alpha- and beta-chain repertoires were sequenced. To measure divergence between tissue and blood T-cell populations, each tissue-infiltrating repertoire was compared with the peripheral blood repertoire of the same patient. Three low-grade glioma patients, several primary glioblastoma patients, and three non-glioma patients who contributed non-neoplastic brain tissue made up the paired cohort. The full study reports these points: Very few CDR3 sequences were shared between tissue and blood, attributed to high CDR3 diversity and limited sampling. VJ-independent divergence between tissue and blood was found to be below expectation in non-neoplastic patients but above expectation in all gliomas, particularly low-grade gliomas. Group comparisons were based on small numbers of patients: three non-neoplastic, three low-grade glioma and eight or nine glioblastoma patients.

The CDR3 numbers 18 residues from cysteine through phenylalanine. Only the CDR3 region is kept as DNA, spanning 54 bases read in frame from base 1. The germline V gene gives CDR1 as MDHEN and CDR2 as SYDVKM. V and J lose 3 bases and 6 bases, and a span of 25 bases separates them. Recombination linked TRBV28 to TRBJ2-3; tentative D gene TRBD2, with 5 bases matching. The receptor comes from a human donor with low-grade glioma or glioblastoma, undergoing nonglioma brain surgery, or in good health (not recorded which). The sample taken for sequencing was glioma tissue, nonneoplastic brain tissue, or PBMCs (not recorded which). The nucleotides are TGTGCCAGCAGTTTTTATGGAACGGGAATTGGCGTCGCTGATACGCAGTATTTT. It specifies CASSFYGTGIGVADTQYF.